A single sample gave rise to the 3 T cell receptor beta chains below, sequenced in a study of OX40 agonist ivuxolimab in advanced cancers. The table came from immunoSEQ multiplex PCR; TCRdb's copy has only in-frame clones and leaves some out. The sample has tens of thousands of clones, approximately 92% seen once. The specimen comprised CD4+ or CD8+ T cells sorted from blood, sampled in a trial of the OX40 agonist ivuxolimab. The receptors originated from an adult with an advanced solid tumor such as melanoma, head and neck, liver or kidney cancer.

This clone has only one observation. The V and J genes are TRBV7-9 and TRBJ2-7; D unresolved. This CDR3 is built from 12 residues. CDR1 SEHNR and CDR2 FQNEAQ come from the germline V gene (reference sequence). Trimming pared 3 bases from V and 5 bases from J, leaving 8 bases between. The CDR3 sequence: CASSFIEDEQYF. The CDR3 DNA sequence: TGTGCCAGCAGCTTCATAGAGGACGAGCAGTACTTC.

V is TRBV7-3 and J is TRBJ2-5, with D perhaps matching TRBD1 (5 bases). Germline assignment: CDR1 SGHTA and CDR2 FQGTGA. The CDR3 covers 13 residues. V lost 2 bases and J lost 7, with 11 bases in between. CDR3 sequence: CASSLLGEGTQYF. As DNA, the CDR3 is TGTGCCAGCAGCTTATTAGGGGAAGGGACCCAGTACTTC. Looking up the rest from reference TRBV7-3 and TRBJ2-5 gives the full variable domain: GAGVSQTPSNKVTEKGKYVELRCDPISGHTALYWYRQSLGQGPEFLIYFQGTGAADDSGLPNDRFFAVRPEGSVSTLKIQRTERGDSAVYLCASSLLGEGTQYFGPGTRLLVL.

The chain joins TRBV6-1 to TRBJ2-7; possibly TRBD2 for D (7 bases). Germline values: CDR1 MNHNS, CDR2 SASEGT. This CDR3 spans 13 amino acids. V dropped 7 bases and J dropped 2 bases, with 12 bases sitting between them. CDR3 sequence (DNA): TGTGCCAGCATGCGCGGGGGCCCCTACGAGCAGTACTTC. Translation: CASMRGGPYEQYF.